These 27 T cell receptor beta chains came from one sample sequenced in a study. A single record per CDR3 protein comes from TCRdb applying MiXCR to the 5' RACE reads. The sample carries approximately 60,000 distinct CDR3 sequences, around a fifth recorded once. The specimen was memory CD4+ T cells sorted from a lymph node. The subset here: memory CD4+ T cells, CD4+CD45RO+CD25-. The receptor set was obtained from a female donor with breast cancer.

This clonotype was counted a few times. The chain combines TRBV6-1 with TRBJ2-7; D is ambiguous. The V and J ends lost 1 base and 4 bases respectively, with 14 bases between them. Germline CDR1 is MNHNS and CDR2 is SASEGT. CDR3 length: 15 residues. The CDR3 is CASSEGTGRPYEQYF. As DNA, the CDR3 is TGTGCCAGCAGTGAAGGCACCGGTCGTCCGTACGAGCAGTACTTC.

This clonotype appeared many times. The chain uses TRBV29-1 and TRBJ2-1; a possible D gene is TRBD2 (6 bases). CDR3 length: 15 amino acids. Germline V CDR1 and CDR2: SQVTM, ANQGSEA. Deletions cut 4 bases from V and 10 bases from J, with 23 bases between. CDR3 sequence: CSVVGESSGGGEQFF. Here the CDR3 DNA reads TGCAGCGTTGTGGGGGAGAGTAGCGGCGGCGGAGAGCAGTTCTTC.

CDR3 protein: CASSFGGRAGIKTQYF. The CDR3 DNA reads TGTGCCAGCAGCTTCGGGGGGAGGGCCGGTATAAAGACCCAGTACTTC. This rearrangement joins TRBV7-2 to TRBJ2-5; TRBD2 matches at 7 bases. The CDR3 is 16 amino acids. CDR1 is SGHTA, CDR2 FQGNSA, per germline. Losses at the gene ends were 3 bases for V and 6 bases for J; bases not matched to a gene: 13.

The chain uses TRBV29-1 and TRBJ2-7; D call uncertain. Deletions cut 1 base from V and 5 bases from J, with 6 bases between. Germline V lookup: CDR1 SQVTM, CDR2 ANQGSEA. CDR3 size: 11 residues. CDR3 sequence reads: CSVEASHEQYF. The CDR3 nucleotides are TGCAGCGTTGAAGCTTCCCACGAGCAGTACTTC.

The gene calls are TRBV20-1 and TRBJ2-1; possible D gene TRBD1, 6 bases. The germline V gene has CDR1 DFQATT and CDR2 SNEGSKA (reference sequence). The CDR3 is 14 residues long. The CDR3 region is CSIRPQVRGDEQFF. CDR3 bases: TGCAGCATAAGACCCCAAGTCAGGGGCGATGAGCAGTTCTTC.

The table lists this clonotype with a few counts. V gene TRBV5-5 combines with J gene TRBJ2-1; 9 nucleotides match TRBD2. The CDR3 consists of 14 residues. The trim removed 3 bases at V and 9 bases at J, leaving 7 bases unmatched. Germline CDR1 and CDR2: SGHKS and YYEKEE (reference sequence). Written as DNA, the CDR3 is TGTGCCAGCAGCTCAATAGCGGGGGTTAGTGAGCAGTTCTTC. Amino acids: CASSSIAGVSEQFF.

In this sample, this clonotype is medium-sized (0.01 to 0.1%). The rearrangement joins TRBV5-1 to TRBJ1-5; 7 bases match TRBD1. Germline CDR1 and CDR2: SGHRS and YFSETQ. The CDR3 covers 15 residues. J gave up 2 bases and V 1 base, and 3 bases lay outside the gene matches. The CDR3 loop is CASSLSTGGNQPQHF. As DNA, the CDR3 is TGCGCCAGCAGCTTGAGCACAGGGGGCAATCAGCCCCAGCATTTT.

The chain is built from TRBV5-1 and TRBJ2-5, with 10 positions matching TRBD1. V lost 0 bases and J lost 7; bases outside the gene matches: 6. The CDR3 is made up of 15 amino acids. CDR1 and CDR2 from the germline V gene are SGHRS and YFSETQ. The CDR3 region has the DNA TGCGCCAGCAGCTTGGGGGACAGGGGAGAAGCGACCCAGTACTTC. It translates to CASSLGDRGEATQYF.

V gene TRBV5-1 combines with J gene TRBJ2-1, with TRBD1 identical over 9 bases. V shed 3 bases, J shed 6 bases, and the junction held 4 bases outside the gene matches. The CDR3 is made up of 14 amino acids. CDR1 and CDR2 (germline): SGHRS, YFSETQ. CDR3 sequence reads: CASSWTGDGNEQFF. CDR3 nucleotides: TGCGCCAGCAGCTGGACAGGGGACGGCAATGAGCAGTTCTTC.

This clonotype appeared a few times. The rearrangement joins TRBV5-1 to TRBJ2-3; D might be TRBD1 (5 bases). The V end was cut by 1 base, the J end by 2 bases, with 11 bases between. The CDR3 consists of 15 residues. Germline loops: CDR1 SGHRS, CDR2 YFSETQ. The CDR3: CASSLQGGYTDTQYF. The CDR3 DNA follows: TGCGCCAGCAGCTTGCAGGGCGGATACACAGATACGCAGTATTTT.

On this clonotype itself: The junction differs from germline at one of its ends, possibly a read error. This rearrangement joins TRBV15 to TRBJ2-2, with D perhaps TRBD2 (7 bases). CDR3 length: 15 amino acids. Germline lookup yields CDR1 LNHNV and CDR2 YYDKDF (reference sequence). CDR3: CTTSRARGGSGELFF. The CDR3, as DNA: TGTACCACCAGCAGAGCTAGGGGGGGCTCCGGGGAGCTGTTTTTT.

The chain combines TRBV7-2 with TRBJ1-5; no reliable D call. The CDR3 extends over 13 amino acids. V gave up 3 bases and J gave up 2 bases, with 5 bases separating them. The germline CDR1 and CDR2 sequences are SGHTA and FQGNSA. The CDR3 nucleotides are TGTGCCAGCAGCTTTGAACGCAATCAGCCCCAGCATTTT. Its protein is CASSFERNQPQHF. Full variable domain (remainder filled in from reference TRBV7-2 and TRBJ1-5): GAGVSQSPSNKVTEKGKDVELRCDPISGHTALYWYRQSLGQGLEFLIYFQGNSAPDKSGLPSDRFSAERTGGSVSTLTIQRTQQEDSAVYLCASSFERNQPQHFGDGTRLSIL.

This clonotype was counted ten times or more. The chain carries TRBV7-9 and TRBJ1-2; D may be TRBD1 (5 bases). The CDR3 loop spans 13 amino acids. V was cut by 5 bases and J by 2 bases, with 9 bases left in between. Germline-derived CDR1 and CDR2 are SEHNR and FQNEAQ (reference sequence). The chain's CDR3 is CASSRDANYGYTF. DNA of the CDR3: TGTGCCAGCAGCCGGGACGCGAACTATGGCTACACCTTC. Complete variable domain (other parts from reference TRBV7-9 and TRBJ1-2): DTGVSQNPRHKITKRGQNVTFRCDPISEHNRLYWYRQTLGQGPEFLTYFQNEAQLEKSRLLSDRFSAERPKGSFSTLEIQRTEQGDSAMYLCASSRDANYGYTFGSGTRLTVV.

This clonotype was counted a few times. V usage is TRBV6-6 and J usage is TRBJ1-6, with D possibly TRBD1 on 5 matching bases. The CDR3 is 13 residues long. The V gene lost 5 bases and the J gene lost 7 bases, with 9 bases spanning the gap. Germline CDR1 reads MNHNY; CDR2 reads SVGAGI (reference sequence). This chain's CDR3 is CASSGQGNSPLHF. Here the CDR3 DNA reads TGTGCCAGCAGTGGCCAGGGAAATTCACCCCTCCACTTT.

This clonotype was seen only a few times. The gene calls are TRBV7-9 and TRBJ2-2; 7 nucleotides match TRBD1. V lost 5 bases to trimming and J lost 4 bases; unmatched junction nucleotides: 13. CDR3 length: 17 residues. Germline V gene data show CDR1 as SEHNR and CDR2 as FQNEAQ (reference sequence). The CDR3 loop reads CASSPRTGYAGTGELFF. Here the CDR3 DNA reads TGTGCCAGCAGCCCTAGGACAGGATACGCTGGCACCGGGGAGCTGTTTTTT.

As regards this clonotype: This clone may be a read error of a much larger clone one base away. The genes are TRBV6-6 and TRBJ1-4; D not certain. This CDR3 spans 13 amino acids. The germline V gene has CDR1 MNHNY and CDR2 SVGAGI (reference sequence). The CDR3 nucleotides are TGTGCCAGCAGTCATGGCCTATATGAAGAACTGTTTTTT. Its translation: CASSHGLYEELFF.

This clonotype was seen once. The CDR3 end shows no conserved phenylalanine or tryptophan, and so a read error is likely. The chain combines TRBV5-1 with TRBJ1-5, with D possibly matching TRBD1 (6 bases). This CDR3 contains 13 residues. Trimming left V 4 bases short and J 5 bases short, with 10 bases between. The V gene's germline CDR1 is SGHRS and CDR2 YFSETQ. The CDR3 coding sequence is TGCGCCAGCAGCGTAAACAGGGATCAGCCCCAGCATTCT. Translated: CASSVNRDQPQHS.

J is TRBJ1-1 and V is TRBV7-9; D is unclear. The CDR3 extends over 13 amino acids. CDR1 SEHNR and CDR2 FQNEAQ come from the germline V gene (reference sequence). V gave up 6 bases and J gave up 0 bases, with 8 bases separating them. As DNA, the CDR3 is TGTGCCAGCAGTGCACGGTTGAACACTGAAGCTTTCTTT. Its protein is CASSARLNTEAFF.

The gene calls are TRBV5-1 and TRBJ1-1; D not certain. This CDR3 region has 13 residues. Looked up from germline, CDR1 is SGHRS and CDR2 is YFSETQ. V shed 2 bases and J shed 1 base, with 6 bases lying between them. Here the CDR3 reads CASSFNKNTEAFF. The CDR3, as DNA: TGCGCCAGCAGCTTCAACAAGAACACTGAAGCTTTCTTT.

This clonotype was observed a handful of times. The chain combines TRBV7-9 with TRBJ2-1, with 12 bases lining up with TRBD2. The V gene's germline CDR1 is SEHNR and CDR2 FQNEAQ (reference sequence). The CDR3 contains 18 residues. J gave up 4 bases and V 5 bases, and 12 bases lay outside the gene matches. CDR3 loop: CASSGVALAGGRYNEQFF. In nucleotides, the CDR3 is TGTGCCAGCAGCGGAGTGGCGCTAGCGGGGGGGCGTTACAATGAGCAGTTCTTC.

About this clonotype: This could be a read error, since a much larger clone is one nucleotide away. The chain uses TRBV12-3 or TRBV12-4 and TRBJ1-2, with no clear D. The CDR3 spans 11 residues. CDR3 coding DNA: TGTGCCAGCAGTCGAGACTATGGCAACACCTTC. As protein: CASSRDYGNTF.

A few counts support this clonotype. This CDR3 is CASKGLAGDSYNEQFF. In DNA, the CDR3 is TGCGCCAGCAAGGGACTAGCGGGTGATTCCTACAATGAGCAGTTCTTC. This chain connects TRBV5-1 to TRBJ2-1; 12 bases agree with TRBD2. The CDR3 sequence is 16 residues long. Germline CDR1 reads SGHRS; CDR2 reads YFSETQ. J lost 1 base, V lost 6 bases, and 5 bases had no gene match.

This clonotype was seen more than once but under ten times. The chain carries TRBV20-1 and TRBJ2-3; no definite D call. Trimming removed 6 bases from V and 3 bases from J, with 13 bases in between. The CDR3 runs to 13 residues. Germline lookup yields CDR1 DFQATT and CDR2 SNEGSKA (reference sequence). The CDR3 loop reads CSAPLAVTDTQYF. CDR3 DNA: TGCAGTGCCCCGTTGGCGGTTACAGATACGCAGTATTTT.

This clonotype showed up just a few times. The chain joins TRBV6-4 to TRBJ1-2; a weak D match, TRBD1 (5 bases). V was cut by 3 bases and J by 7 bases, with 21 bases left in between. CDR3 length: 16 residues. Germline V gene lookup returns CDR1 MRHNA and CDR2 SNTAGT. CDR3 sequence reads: CASSEAGDVGTGGYTF. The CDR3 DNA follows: TGTGCCAGCAGTGAGGCAGGTGACGTCGGGACGGGTGGCTACACCTTC.

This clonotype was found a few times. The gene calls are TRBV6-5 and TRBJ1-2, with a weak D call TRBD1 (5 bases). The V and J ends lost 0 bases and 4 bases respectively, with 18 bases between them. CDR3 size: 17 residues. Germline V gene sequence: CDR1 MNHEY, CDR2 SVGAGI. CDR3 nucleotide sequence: TGTGCCAGCAGTTACTCGGATAAGGGGCCAGCCTTCTATGGCTACACCTTC. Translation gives CASSYSDKGPAFYGYTF.

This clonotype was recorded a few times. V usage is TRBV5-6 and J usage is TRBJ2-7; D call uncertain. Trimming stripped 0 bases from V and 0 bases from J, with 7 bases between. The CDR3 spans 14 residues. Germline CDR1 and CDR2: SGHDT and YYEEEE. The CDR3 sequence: CASSLGEISYEQYF. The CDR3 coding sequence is TGTGCCAGCAGCTTGGGGGAAATCTCCTACGAGCAGTACTTC. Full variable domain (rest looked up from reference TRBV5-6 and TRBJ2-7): DAGVTQSPTHLIKTRGQQVTLRCSPKSGHDTVSWYQQALGQGPQFIFQYYEEEERQRGNFPDRFSGHQFPNYSSELNVNALLLGDSALYLCASSLGEISYEQYFGPGTRLTVT.

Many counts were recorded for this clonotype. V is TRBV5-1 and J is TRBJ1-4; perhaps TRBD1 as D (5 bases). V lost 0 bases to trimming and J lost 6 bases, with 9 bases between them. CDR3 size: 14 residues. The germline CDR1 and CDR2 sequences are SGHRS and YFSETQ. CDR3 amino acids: CASSLGDVDEKLFF. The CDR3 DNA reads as TGCGCCAGCAGCTTGGGGGACGTCGATGAAAAACTGTTTTTT.